The 20 T cell receptor beta chains below were found in one sample sequenced in a study of blood T cells in healthy people across ages. A sample-barcoded 5' primer and a J-beta primer mix were used in a second PCR of about 7 to 12 cycles. Each CDR3 protein is one row after TCRdb ran MiXCR on the 5' RACE reads. There are about 670,000 distinct CDR3 sequences in the sample; around two fifths occur only once, and approximately 29% lies in the top ten. The specimen sequenced was blood. Every receptor here comes from a man older than 75 in good health.

This clonotype was found a few times. The genes are TRBV7-8 and TRBJ1-6; maybe TRBD1 (5 bases). CDR3 length equals 16 residues. Trimming removed 3 bases from V and 6 bases from J, with 15 bases in between. From germline, CDR1 is SGHVS and CDR2 FQNEAQ. In nucleotides, the CDR3 is TGTGCCAGCAGCTTGATGCAGGGCGGTGTTAATTCACCCCTCCACTTT. It codes for CASSLMQGGVNSPLHF.

CDR3 DNA: TGTGCCAGCAGCCGGGACCCCGGGGAGACCCAGTACTTC. Translation gives CASSRDPGETQYF. This chain connects TRBV6-4 to TRBJ2-5; possibly TRBD1 or TRBD2 for D (5 bases each). Trimming took off 6 bases at V and 5 bases at J, with 13 bases between the two ends. The CDR3 has 13 amino acids. The germline V gene has CDR1 MRHNA and CDR2 SNTAGT.

This clonotype showed up many times. This chain uses TRBV29-1 with TRBJ2-3; perhaps TRBD2 as D (5 bases). The CDR3 has 15 residues. The germline CDR1 and CDR2 sequences are SQVTM and ANQGSEA. Trimming cost V 6 bases and J 0 bases, with 16 bases left between them. The CDR3 DNA sequence: TGCAGCGTCGCCATAGGACGGGGAAGCACAGATACGCAGTATTTT. Translation: CSVAIGRGSTDTQYF.

This clonotype was recorded a few times. This chain uses TRBV6-2 or TRBV6-3 with TRBJ2-7, with D perhaps matching TRBD2 (6 bases). This CDR3 is 16 amino acids long. With 7 bases removed from V and 2 bases from J, the gap between germline ends came to 21 bases. The germline V gene encodes CDR1 MNHEY and CDR2 SVGEGT. The CDR3 loop reads CASKRTGGAETYEQYF. DNA for the CDR3: TGTGCCAGCAAGAGAACAGGAGGGGCCGAAACCTACGAGCAGTACTTC.

The CDR3 spells CSVGASGEPYNEQFF. The CDR3 DNA reads TGCAGCGTTGGGGCTAGCGGGGAACCCTACAATGAGCAGTTCTTC. The rearrangement joins TRBV29-1 to TRBJ2-1; 9 nucleotides line up with TRBD2. CDR1 and CDR2 (germline): SQVTM, ANQGSEA. The CDR3 has 15 amino acids. The V gene end was trimmed by 4 bases and the J gene end by 2 bases; junction bases not matched to a gene: 6.

J is TRBJ1-2 and V is TRBV14; TRBD1 aligns across 9 bases. The V gene end was trimmed by 4 bases and the J gene end by 7 bases; junction bases not matched to a gene: 13. Germline values: CDR1 SGHDN, CDR2 FVKESK. The CDR3 extends over 16 amino acids. The CDR3 loop is CASSPDGQGILAGYTF. CDR3 coding DNA: TGTGCCAGCAGCCCTGACGGACAGGGGATACTTGCTGGCTACACCTTC.

The rearrangement uses TRBV20-1 and TRBJ2-4; weak D call: TRBD2 (6 bases). The J call may not be correct, given that the DNA end is closer to TRBJ2-7. Germline values: CDR1 DFQATT, CDR2 SNEGSKA (reference sequence). The CDR3 is 14 amino acids. In DNA, the CDR3 is TGCAGTGCTAGAGATTCACGCGGGGCCTACGAGCAGTACTTC. As protein: CSARDSRGAYEQYF.

This chain uses TRBV2 with TRBJ2-2, with D perhaps matching TRBD2 (6 bases). Germline assignment: CDR1 SNHLY and CDR2 FYNNEI. Trimming took off 9 bases at V and 4 bases at J, with 18 bases between the two ends. CDR3 length: 15 amino acids. The chain's CDR3 is CARSKEGGATGELFF. DNA of the CDR3: TGTGCCAGAAGCAAGGAAGGCGGGGCCACCGGGGAGCTGTTTTTT. The whole variable domain, remainder taken from reference TRBV2 and TRBJ2-2, is EPEVTQTPSHQVTQMGQEVILRCVPISNHLYFYWYRQILGQKVEFLVSFYNNEISEKSEIFDDQFSVERPDGSNFTLKIRSTKLEDSAMYFCARSKEGGATGELFFGEGSRLTVL.

The chain is built from TRBV11-2 and TRBJ2-3, with 7 positions matching TRBD2. The CDR3 runs to 14 residues. Germline assignment: CDR1 SGHAT and CDR2 FQNNGV. The J segment lost 4 bases and the V segment lost 4 bases, leaving 5 bases of the junction unmatched. CDR3 protein: CASSSRTRADTQYF. CDR3 DNA sequence: TGTGCCAGCAGCTCCCGGACTAGAGCAGATACGCAGTATTTT. The full variable domain, rest sourced from reference TRBV11-2 and TRBJ2-3, is EAGVAQSPRYKIIEKRQSVAFWCNPISGHATLYWYQQILGQGPKLLIQFQNNGVVDDSQLPKDRFSAERLKGVDSTLKIQPAKLEDSAVYLCASSSRTRADTQYFGPGTRLTVL.

This chain connects TRBV11-3 to TRBJ2-7, with unresolved D. Trimming removed 1 base at V and 7 bases at J, with 14 bases between. The CDR3 contains 14 residues. Germline CDR1 and CDR2: SGHNT and YENEEA. CDR3 region: CASSLGTLGNEQYF. The CDR3, as DNA: TGTGCCAGCAGCTTAGGAACCCTTGGCAATGAGCAGTACTTC.

This clonotype was found once. An end of the junction differs from the germline gene, which may be a read error. The rearrangement joins TRBV2 to TRBJ2-7; TRBD1 matches at 10 bases. Germline V gene lookup returns CDR1 SNHLY and CDR2 FYNNEI. The CDR3 length is 15 residues. DNA of the CDR3: TGTGCCAGCAGGGCCGACAGGGGGCGTTCCTGCGAGCAGTACTTC. Protein product: CASRADRGRSCEQYF.

The rearrangement joins TRBV2 to TRBJ2-5; the D is unclear. The germline V gene has CDR1 SNHLY and CDR2 FYNNEI. The V and J ends lost 7 bases and 2 bases respectively, with 8 bases between them. This CDR3 comprises 12 residues. CDR3 amino acids: CASNSAQETQYF. The DNA for the CDR3 is TGTGCCAGCAACTCAGCACAAGAGACCCAGTACTTC.

The J gene is TRBJ2-5, the V gene TRBV5-1; D not resolved. The end of the DNA aligns better with TRBJ2-7, so the J call may be wrong. CDR3 size: 15 residues. The germline CDR1 and CDR2 sequences are SGHRS and YFSETQ. Here the CDR3 reads CASSLVMARSYEQYF. CDR3 nucleotides: TGCGCCAGCAGCTTGGTGATGGCAAGGAGCTACGAGCAGTACTTC.

This clonotype was counted only a few times. The chain joins TRBV6-5 to TRBJ1-4; perhaps TRBD1 as D (5 bases). This CDR3 has 16 residues. Deletions cut 0 bases from V and 5 bases from J, with 13 bases between. Germline V lookup: CDR1 MNHEY, CDR2 SVGAGI. CDR3 DNA: TGTGCCAGCAGTTACTCGGGGGGACTTTTCAATGAAAAACTGTTTTTT. Amino acids: CASSYSGGLFNEKLFF.

The V call is TRBV20-1, the J call TRBJ2-5; D not certain. The CDR3 runs 16 residues. Germline-derived CDR1 and CDR2 are DFQATT and SNEGSKA (reference sequence). The V gene lost 0 bases and the J gene lost 2 bases, with 16 bases spanning the gap. Here the CDR3 reads CSARDPSSGRQETQYF. DNA of the CDR3: TGCAGTGCTAGAGATCCCAGCTCCGGCAGGCAAGAGACCCAGTACTTC.

V usage is TRBV29-1 and J usage is TRBJ2-7; possibly TRBD1 or TRBD2 for D (5 bases each). The CDR3 spans 15 residues. Germline V lookup: CDR1 SQVTM, CDR2 ANQGSEA. Between the trimmed V and J ends, which lost 1 base and 2 bases, there was a span of 15 bases. CDR3 sequence reads: CSVEGPGPGAYEQYF. In DNA, the CDR3 is TGCAGCGTTGAAGGCCCGGGGCCGGGTGCCTACGAGCAGTACTTC.

This clonotype was observed at least ten times. The CDR3 coding sequence is TGTGCCAGCAGTTACTCCAGGACAGGGAAGACCTACGAGCAGTACTTC. The encoded protein is CASSYSRTGKTYEQYF. This chain connects TRBV6-5 to TRBJ2-7, with 8 bases aligning to TRBD1. Germline assignment: CDR1 MNHEY and CDR2 SVGAGI. The V segment lost 0 bases and the J segment 2 bases; nucleotides outside the gene matches: 6. This CDR3 region has 16 residues.

V and J are TRBV20-1 and TRBJ2-3; possibly TRBD2 for D (7 bases). The V end lost 0 bases, the J end lost 4 bases, and 17 bases lay between the germline ends. The CDR3 spans 16 residues. Per germline, CDR1 DFQATT and CDR2 SNEGSKA (reference sequence). DNA of the CDR3: TGCAGTGCTAGAGATTCCCGGGGGGCATTCGCAGATACGCAGTATTTT. Its protein product is CSARDSRGAFADTQYF.

The rearrangement links TRBV6-6 to TRBJ2-6; weak D call: TRBD1 (5 bases). Trimming pared 10 bases from V and 2 bases from J, leaving 18 bases between. The germline V gene has CDR1 MNHNY and CDR2 SVGAGI (reference sequence). The CDR3 has 16 residues. The CDR3 loop reads CAMGPDVRPGANVLTF. The DNA of the CDR3 is TGTGCCATGGGGCCCGATGTACGGCCTGGGGCCAACGTCCTGACTTTC.

This chain connects TRBV20-1 to TRBJ2-7; 9 bases agree with TRBD1. Germline V gene lookup returns CDR1 DFQATT and CDR2 SNEGSKA (reference sequence). V lost 5 bases and J lost 1; bases outside the gene matches: 6. CDR3 size: 14 residues. The CDR3 sequence is CSAPPGQGSYEQYF. CDR3 DNA: TGCAGTGCTCCTCCGGGACAGGGATCCTACGAGCAGTACTTC.